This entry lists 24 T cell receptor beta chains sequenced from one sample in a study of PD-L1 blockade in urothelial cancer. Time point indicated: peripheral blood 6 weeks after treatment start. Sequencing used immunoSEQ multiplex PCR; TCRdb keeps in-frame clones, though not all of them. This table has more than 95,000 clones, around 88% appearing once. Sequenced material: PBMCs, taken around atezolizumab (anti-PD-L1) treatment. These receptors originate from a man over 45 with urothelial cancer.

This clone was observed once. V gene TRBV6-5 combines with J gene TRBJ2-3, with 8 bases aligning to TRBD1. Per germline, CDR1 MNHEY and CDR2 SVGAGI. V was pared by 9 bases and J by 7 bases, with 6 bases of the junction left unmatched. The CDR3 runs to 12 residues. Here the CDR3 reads CASSQGAHTQYF. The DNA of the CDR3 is TGTGCCAGTTCTCAGGGGGCTCATACGCAGTATTTT.

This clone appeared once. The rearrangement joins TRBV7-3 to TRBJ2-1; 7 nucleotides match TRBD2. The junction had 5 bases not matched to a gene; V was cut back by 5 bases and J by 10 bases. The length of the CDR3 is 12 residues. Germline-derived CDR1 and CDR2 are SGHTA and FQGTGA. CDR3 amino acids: CASSKNSGEQFF. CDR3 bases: TGTGCCAGCAGCAAAAATAGCGGGGAGCAGTTCTTC.

The CDR3 coding sequence is TGTGCCTGGAGTCGAGATAGCAATCAGCCCCAGCATTTT. Its protein is CAWSRDSNQPQHF. The gene calls are TRBV30 and TRBJ1-5, with no clear D. The CDR3 totals 13 residues. Germline V lookup: CDR1 GTSNPN, CDR2 SVGIG (reference sequence). V lost 2 bases to trimming and J lost 0 bases, with 5 bases between them.

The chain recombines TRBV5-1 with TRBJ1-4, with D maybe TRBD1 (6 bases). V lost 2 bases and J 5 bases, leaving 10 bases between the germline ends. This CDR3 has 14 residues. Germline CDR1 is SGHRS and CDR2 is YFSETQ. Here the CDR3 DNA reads TGCGCCAGCAGCTTAGGTCAGGGGAATGAAAAACTGTTTTTT. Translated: CASSLGQGNEKLFF.

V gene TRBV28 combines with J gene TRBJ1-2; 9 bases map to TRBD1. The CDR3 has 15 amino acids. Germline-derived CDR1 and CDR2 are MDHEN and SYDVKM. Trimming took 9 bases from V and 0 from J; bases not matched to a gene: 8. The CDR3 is CASLLGTGPNYGYTF. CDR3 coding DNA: TGTGCCAGTCTACTAGGGACAGGGCCTAACTATGGCTACACCTTC.

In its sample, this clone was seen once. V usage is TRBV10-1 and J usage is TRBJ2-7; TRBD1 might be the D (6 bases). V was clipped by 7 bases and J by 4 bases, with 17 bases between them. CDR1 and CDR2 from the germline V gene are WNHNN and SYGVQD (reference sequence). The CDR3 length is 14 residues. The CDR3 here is CASIEGQPHYEQYF. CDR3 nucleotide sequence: TGCGCCAGCATCGAGGGACAACCTCATTACGAGCAGTACTTC.

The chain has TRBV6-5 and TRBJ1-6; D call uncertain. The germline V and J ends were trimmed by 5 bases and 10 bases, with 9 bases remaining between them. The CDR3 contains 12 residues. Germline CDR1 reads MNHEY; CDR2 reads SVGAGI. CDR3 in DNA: TGTGCCAGCAGTCACCGGGAGTCACCCCTCCACTTT. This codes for CASSHRESPLHF.

This CDR3 is CSVRGLAGHHTGELFF. The CDR3 nucleotides read TGCAGCGTTAGGGGACTAGCGGGACATCACACCGGGGAGCTGTTTTTT. The genes are TRBV29-1 and TRBJ2-2; TRBD2 matches at 13 bases. V dropped 5 bases and J dropped 3; count of bases not matched to a gene: 6. This CDR3 spans 16 amino acids. Germline V gene data show CDR1 as SQVTM and CDR2 as ANQGSEA.

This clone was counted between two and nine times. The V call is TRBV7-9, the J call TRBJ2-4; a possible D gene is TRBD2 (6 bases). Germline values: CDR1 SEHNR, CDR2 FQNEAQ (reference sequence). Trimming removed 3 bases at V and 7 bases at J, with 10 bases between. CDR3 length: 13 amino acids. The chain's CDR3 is CASSFGEDNIQYF. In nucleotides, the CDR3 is TGTGCCAGCAGCTTCGGGGAGGACAACATTCAGTACTTC.

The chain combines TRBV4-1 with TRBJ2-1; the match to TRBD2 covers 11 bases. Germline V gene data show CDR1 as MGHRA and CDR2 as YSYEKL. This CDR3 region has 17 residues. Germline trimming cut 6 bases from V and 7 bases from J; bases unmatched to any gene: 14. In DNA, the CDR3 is TGCGCCAGCAGTCTAGCCTCAACTAGCGGGAGTTTAAATGAGCAGTTCTTC. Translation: CASSLASTSGSLNEQFF.

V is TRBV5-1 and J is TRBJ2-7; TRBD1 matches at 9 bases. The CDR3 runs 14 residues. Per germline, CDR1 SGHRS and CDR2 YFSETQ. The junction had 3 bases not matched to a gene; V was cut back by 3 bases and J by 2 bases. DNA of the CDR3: TGCGCCAGCAGCTCGGGACAGGGAACCTACGAGCAGTACTTC. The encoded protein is CASSSGQGTYEQYF.

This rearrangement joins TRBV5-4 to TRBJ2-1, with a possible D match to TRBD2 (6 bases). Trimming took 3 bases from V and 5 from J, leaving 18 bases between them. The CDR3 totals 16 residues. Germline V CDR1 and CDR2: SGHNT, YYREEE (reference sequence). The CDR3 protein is CASSSGVGRTNNEQFF. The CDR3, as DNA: TGTGCCAGCAGCTCCGGAGTGGGGAGGACCAACAATGAGCAGTTCTTC.

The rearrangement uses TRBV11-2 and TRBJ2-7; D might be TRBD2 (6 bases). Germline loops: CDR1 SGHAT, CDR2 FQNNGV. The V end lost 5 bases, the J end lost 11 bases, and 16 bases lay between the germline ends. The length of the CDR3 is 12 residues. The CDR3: CASSPTSGPKYF. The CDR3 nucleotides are TGTGCCAGCAGCCCAACAAGCGGGCCGAAGTACTTC.

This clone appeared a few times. The CDR3 sequence: CASSRPVTRQQNEKLFF. In nucleotides, the CDR3 is TGTGCCAGCAGCCGGCCCGTCACGAGACAGCAAAATGAAAAACTGTTTTTT. The J gene is TRBJ1-4, the V gene TRBV28; tentative D call: TRBD1 (5 bases). V lost 6 bases, J lost 5 bases, and 22 bases lay in between. There are 17 residues in the CDR3. Germline-derived CDR1 and CDR2 are MDHEN and SYDVKM.

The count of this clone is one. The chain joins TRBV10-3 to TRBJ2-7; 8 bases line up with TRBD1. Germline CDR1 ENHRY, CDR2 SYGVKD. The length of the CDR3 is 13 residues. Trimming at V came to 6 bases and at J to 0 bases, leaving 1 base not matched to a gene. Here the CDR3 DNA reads TGTGCCATCAGGGACAGGGCCTCCTACGAGCAGTACTTC. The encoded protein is CAIRDRASYEQYF.

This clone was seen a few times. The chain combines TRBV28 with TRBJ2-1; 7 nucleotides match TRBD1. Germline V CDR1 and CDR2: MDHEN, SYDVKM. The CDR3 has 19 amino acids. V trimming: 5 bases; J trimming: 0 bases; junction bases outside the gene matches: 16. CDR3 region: CASSPRQGTSSSSYNEQFF. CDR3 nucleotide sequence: TGTGCCAGCAGTCCGCGACAGGGAACCTCATCAAGCTCCTACAATGAGCAGTTCTTC. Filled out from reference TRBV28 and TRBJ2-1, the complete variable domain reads DVKVTQSSRYLVKRTGEKVFLECVQDMDHENMFWYRQDPGLGLRLIYFSYDVKMKEKGDIPEGYSVSREKKERFSLILESASTNQTSMYLCASSPRQGTSSSSYNEQFFGPGTRLTVL.

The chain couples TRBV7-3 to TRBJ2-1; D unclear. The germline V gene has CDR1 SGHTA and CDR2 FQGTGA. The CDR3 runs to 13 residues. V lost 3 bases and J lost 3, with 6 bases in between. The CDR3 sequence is CASSFNSYNEQFF. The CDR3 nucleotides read TGTGCCAGCAGCTTTAACAGCTACAATGAGCAGTTCTTC.

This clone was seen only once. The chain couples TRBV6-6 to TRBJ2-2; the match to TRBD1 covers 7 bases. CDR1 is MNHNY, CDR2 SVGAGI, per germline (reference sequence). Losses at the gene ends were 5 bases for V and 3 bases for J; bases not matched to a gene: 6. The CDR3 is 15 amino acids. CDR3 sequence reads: CASSPRDSYTGELFF. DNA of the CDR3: TGTGCCAGCAGTCCTAGGGACAGTTACACCGGGGAGCTGTTTTTT.

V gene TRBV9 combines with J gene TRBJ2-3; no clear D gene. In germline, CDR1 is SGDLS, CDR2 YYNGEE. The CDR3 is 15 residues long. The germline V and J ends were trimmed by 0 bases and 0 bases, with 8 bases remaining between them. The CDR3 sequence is CASSVGGFSTDTQYF. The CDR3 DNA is TGTGCCAGCAGCGTAGGCGGTTTCAGCACAGATACGCAGTATTTT. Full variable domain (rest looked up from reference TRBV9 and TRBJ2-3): DSGVTQTPKHLITATGQRVTLRCSPRSGDLSVYWYQQSLDQGLQFLIQYYNGEERAKGNILERFSAQQFPDLHSELNLSSLELGDSALYFCASSVGGFSTDTQYFGPGTRLTVL.

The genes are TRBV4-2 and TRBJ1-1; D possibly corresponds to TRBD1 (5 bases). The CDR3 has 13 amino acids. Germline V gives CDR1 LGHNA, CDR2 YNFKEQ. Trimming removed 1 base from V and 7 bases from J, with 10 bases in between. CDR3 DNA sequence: TGTGCCAGCAGCCAAGGCAGGGAGGTTGAAGCTTTCTTT. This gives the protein CASSQGREVEAFF.

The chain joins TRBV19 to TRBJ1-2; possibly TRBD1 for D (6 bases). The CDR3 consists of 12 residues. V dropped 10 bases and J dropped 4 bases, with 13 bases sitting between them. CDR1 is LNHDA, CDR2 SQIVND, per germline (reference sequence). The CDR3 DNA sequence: TGTGCCACCTCCGGACAGTCCTATGGCTACACCTTC. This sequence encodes CATSGQSYGYTF.

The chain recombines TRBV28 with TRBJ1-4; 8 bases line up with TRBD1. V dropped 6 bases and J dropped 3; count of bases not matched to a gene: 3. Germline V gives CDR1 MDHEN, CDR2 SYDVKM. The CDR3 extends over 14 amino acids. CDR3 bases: TGTGCCAGCAGAAAGGACAGGGCTAATGAAAAACTGTTTTTT. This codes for CASRKDRANEKLFF.

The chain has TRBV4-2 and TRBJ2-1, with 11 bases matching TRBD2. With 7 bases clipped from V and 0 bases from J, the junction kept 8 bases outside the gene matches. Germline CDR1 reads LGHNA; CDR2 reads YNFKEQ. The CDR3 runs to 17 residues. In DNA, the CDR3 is TGTGCCAGCACCTCCGGGACTAGCGGCCGCTCCTACAATGAGCAGTTCTTC. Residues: CASTSGTSGRSYNEQFF.

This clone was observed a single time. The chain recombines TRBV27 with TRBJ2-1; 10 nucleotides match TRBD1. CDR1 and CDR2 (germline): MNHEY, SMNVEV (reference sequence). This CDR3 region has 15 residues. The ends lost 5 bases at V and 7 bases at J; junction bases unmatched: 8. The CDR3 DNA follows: TGTGCCAGCAGTGCGACAGGGGGCGCGTATAATGAGCAGTTCTTC. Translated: CASSATGGAYNEQFF.